This T cell receptor beta chain was sequenced for a study of shared clonotypes between healthy human individuals. The CDR3 has 14 amino acids. CDR1 and CDR2 from the germline V gene are SGHRS and YFSETQ. The J segment lost 3 bases and the V segment lost 0 bases, leaving 3 bases of the junction unmatched. Clones were sequenced by immunoSEQ multiplex PCR, and TCRdb holds only the in-frame ones, with some missing. Among fewer than 600,000 clones, approximately 80% were seen once, and the ten largest hold approximately 12%. The chain couples TRBV5-1 to TRBJ2-7; 7 bases are shared with TRBD2. The sequencing sample was made of PBMCs. The sequence was collected from a woman between 40 and 50 years old in good health. Some clones in this sample may be carry-over from other donors' samples. The CDR3 sequence: CASSLVSSGYEQYF. CDR3 sequence (DNA): TGCGCCAGCAGCTTGGTTTCTAGCGGCTACGAGCAGTACTTC.